The clone carrying this T cell receptor (beta chain) was counted between two and nine times. This record comes from a study of glioma-infiltrating T cells after dendritic cell vaccination. The overall study: Dendritic cell vaccine was injected intradermally three times, biweekly.

Time point specified: after dendritic cell vaccination, including at tumor progression/relapse. Only patients with spare fresh-frozen tumor and over two years of follow-up were included. V was cut by 5 bases and J by 0 bases, with 7 bases left in between. There are 14 residues in the CDR3. Germline V CDR1 and CDR2: SGHVS, FQNEAQ. Clones were sequenced by immunoSEQ multiplex PCR, and TCRdb holds only the in-frame ones, with some missing. The profile covers fewer than 90,000 clones, with roughly 87% appearing a single time and around 7% taken by the ten largest. The V gene is TRBV7-8, the J gene TRBJ1-4; no clear D gene. The TCR was taken from a human donor with glioblastoma. The sequencing here drew on blood, taken after dendritic cell vaccination. The CDR3 sequence is CASSLSSTNEKLFF. Written as DNA, the CDR3 is TGTGCCAGCAGCCTAAGCTCAACTAATGAAAAACTGTTTTTT.